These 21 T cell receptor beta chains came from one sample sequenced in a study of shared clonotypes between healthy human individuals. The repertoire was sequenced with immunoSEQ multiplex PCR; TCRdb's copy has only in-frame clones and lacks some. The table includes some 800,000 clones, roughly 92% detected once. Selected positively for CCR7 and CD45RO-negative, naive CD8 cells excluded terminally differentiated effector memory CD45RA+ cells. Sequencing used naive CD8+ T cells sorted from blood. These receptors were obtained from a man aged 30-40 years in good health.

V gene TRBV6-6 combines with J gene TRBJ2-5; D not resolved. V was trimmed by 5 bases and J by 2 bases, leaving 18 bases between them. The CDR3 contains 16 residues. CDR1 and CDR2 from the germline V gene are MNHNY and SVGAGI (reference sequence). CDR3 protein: CASSGYHTVVQETQYF. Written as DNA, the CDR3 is TGTGCCAGCAGTGGCTACCACACAGTTGTTCAAGAGACCCAGTACTTC.

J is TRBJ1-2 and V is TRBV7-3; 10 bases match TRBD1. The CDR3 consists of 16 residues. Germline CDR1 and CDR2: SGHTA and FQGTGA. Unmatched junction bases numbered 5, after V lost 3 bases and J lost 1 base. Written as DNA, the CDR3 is TGTGCCAGCAGCTTTGCCGGGACAGGGGTTAACTATGGCTACACCTTC. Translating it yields CASSFAGTGVNYGYTF.

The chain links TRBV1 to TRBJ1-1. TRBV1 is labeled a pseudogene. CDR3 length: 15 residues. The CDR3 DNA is TGCACCAGCAGCCGACACTTGGGGTTGGACACTGAAGCTTTCTTT. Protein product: CTSSRHLGLDTEAFF.

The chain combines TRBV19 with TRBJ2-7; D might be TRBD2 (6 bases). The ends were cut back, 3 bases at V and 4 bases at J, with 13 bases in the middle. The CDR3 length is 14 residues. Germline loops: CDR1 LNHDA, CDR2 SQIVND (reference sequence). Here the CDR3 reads CASSMDYSTYEQYF. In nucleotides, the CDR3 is TGTGCCAGTAGTATGGACTATTCAACTTACGAGCAGTACTTC.

The CDR3 loop is CASSLDFDYGGSREQYF. CDR3 nucleotide sequence: TGTGCCAGCAGCTTAGATTTTGACTACGGCGGTTCAAGGGAGCAGTACTTC. The chain is built from TRBV7-9 and TRBJ2-7, with D possibly matching TRBD2 (5 bases). The CDR3 covers 17 residues. Per germline, CDR1 SEHNR and CDR2 FQNEAQ (reference sequence). V was trimmed by 1 base and J by 7 bases, leaving 23 bases between them.

As DNA, the CDR3 is TGTGCCAGCAGGCCGGGGGCCCATGAGCAGTTCTTC. Amino acid sequence: CASRPGAHEQFF. The chain has TRBV5-6 and TRBJ2-1; D may correspond to TRBD1 or TRBD2 (6 bases each). The V end lost 5 bases, the J end lost 8 bases, and 11 bases lay between the germline ends. This CDR3 has 12 amino acids. Germline V gene sequence: CDR1 SGHDT, CDR2 YYEEEE.

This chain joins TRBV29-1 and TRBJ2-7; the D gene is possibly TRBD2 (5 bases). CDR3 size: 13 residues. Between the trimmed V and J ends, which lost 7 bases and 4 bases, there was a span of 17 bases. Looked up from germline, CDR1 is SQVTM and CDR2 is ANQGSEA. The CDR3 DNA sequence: TGCAGCGCCACACGAGGGATGGGTTACGAGCAGTACTTC. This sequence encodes CSATRGMGYEQYF.

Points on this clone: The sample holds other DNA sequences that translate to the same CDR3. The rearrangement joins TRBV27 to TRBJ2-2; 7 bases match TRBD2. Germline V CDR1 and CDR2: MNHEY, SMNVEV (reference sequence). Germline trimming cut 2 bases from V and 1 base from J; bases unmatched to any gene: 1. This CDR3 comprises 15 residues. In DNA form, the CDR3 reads TGTGCCAGCAGTTTAGGCGGGAGGAACACCGGGGAGCTGTTTTTT. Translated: CASSLGGRNTGELFF.

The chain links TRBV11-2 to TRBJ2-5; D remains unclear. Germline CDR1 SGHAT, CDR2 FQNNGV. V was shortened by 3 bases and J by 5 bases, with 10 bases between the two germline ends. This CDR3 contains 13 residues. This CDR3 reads CASSLVFGETQYF. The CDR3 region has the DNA TGTGCCAGCAGCTTGGTTTTTGGGGAGACCCAGTACTTC.

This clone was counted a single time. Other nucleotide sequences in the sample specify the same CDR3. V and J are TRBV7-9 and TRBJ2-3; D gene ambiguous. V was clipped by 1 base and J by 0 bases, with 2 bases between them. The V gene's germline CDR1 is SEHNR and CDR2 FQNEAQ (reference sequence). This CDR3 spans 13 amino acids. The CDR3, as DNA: TGTGCCAGCAGCTTAGTTAGCACAGATACGCAGTATTTT. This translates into CASSLVSTDTQYF.

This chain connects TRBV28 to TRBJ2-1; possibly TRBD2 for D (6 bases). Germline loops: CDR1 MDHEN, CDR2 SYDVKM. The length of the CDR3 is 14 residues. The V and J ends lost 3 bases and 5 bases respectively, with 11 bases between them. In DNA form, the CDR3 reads TGTGCCAGCAGTTTTCTGCGGGAAGACAATGAGCAGTTCTTC. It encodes CASSFLREDNEQFF.

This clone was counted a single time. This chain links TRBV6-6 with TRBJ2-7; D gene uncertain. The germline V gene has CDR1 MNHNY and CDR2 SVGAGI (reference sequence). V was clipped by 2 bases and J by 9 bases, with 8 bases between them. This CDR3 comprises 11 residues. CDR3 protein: CASSYPPGQYF. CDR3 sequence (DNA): TGTGCCAGCAGTTACCCCCCCGGGCAGTACTTC.

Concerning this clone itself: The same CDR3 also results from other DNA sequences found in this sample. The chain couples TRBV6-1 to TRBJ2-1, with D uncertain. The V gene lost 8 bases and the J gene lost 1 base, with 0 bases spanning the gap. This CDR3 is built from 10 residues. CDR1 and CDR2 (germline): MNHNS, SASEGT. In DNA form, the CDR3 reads TGTGCCAGCTCCTACAATGAGCAGTTCTTC. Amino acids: CASSYNEQFF.

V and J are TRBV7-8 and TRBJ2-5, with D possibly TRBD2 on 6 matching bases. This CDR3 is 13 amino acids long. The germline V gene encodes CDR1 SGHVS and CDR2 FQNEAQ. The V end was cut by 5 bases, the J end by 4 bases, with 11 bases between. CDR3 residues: CASSLRRVETQYF. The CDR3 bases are TGTGCCAGCAGCCTTCGGAGGGTAGAGACCCAGTACTTC.

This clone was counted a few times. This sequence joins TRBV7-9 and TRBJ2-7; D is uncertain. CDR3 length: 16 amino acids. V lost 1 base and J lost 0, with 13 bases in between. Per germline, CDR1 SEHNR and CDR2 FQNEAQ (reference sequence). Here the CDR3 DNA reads TGTGCCAGCAGCTTAGGGCAGGACGACCTCTCCTACGAGCAGTACTTC. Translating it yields CASSLGQDDLSYEQYF.

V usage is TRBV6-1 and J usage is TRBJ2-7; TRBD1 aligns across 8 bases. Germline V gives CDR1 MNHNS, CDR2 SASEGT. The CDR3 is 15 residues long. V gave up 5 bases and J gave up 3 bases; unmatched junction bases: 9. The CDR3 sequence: CASSPMDRVVYEQYF. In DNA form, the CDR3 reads TGTGCCAGCAGTCCCATGGACAGGGTAGTCTACGAGCAGTACTTC.

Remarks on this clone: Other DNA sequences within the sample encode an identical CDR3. CDR3 residues: CASSLAGGRETQYF. CDR3 bases: TGCGCCAGCAGCTTGGCGGGTGGTAGGGAGACCCAGTACTTC. J is TRBJ2-5 and V is TRBV5-1, with D unclear. The CDR3 loop spans 14 amino acids. Germline V lookup: CDR1 SGHRS, CDR2 YFSETQ. Trimming removed 0 bases at V and 5 bases at J, with 11 bases between.

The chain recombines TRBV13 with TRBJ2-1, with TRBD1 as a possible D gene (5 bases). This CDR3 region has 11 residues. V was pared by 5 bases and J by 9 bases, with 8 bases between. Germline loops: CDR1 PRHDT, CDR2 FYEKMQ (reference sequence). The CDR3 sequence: CASSQGSEQFF. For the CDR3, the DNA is TGTGCCAGCAGCCAGGGATCTGAGCAGTTCTTC.

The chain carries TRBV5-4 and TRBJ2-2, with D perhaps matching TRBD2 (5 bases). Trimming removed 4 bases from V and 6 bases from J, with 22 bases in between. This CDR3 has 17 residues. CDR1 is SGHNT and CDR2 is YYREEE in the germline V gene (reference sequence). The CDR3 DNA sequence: TGTGCCAGCAGCCCCCTCCGTGAGGGAGTGGTAGCCGGGGAGCTGTTTTTT. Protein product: CASSPLREGVVAGELFF.

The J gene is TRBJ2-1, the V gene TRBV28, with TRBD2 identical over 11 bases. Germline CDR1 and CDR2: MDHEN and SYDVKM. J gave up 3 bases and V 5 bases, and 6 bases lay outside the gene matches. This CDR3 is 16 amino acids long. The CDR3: CASSPPLAGGYNEQFF. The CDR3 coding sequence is TGTGCCAGCAGTCCCCCCCTAGCGGGAGGCTACAATGAGCAGTTCTTC.

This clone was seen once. This chain's CDR3 is CASSKRERPYEQYF. CDR3 nucleotides: TGTGCCAGCAGTAAACGGGAAAGGCCCTACGAGCAGTACTTC. This chain links TRBV2 with TRBJ2-7; perhaps TRBD2 as D (5 bases). The CDR3 runs 14 residues. V was pared by 5 bases and J by 2 bases, with 13 bases between. From germline, CDR1 is SNHLY and CDR2 FYNNEI.